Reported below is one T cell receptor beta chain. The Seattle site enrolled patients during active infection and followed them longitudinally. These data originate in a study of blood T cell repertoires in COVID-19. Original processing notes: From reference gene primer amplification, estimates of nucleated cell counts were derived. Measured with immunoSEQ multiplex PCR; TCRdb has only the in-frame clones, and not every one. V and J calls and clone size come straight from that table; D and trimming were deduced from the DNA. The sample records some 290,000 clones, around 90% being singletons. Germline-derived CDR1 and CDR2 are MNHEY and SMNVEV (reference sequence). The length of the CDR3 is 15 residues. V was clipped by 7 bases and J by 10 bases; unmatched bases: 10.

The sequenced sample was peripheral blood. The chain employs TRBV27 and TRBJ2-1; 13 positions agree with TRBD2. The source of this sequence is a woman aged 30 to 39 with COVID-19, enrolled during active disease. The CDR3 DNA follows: TGTGCCAGCATTAAACTAGCGGGAGGGCGGGTCGAGCAGTTCTTC. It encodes CASIKLAGGRVEQFF.